Given below is one T cell receptor beta chain in context. The ends were cut back, 1 base at V and 2 bases at J, with 12 bases in the middle. This CDR3 is built from 16 residues. CDR1 and CDR2 from the germline V gene are SNHLY and FYNNEI. In the original processing: Nucleated cell counts were estimated from reference gene primer amplification. Sequenced by immunoSEQ multiplex PCR; TCRdb stores in-frame clones only, minus some. Clonal size and the V and J genes are those of that table, whereas D and trimming came from the DNA. This sample has 180,000 or so clones; around four fifths occur once, and the top ten carry about 2.8%. The sample belongs to a study of blood T cell repertoires in COVID-19. Whole-study context: Samples taken during acute and convalescent COVID-19 were collected in the United States, Italy and Spain. The cDNA or gDNA used as material had been derived from T cells, B-cell-depleted T cells, or PBMCs.

This TCR was sampled from a woman of 80 years or more with active or convalescent COVID-19. The specimen was peripheral blood. The chain joins TRBV2 to TRBJ2-1, with a possible D match to TRBD2 (6 bases). This CDR3 is CASSEGSAGTYNEQFF. CDR3 DNA: TGTGCCAGCAGTGAAGGCTCTGCGGGGACCTACAATGAGCAGTTCTTC.